Listed here are 14 T cell receptor beta chains from one sample, sequenced in a study of OX40 agonist ivuxolimab in advanced cancers. TCRdb's table, derived via immunoSEQ multiplex PCR, lists solely in-frame clones and lacks some. Of approximately 68,000 clones detected, more than 80% appear once; the ten largest clones hold roughly 0.94%. The source was CD4+ or CD8+ T cells sorted from blood, collected in a trial of the OX40 agonist ivuxolimab. The receptors shown here come from an adult with an advanced solid tumor such as melanoma, head and neck, liver or kidney cancer.

This clone was recorded a few times. This chain uses TRBV30 with TRBJ1-1, with 8 nucleotides matching TRBD1. Germline CDR1 and CDR2: GTSNPN and SVGIG (reference sequence). J was trimmed by 3 bases and V by 0 bases; bases with no gene match: 0. The CDR3 has 13 amino acids. This CDR3 is CAWSVQGDTEAFF. In DNA form, the CDR3 reads TGTGCCTGGAGTGTACAGGGGGACACTGAAGCTTTCTTT.

The chain carries TRBV27 and TRBJ2-2; D is perhaps TRBD2 (6 bases). The V end lost 6 bases, the J end lost 4 bases, and 15 bases lay between the germline ends. Germline CDR1 and CDR2: MNHEY and SMNVEV (reference sequence). The CDR3 sequence is 15 residues long. The CDR3 nucleotides read TGTGCCAGCAGCCAACTTGGGGGGAGCACCGGGGAGCTGTTTTTT. It codes for CASSQLGGSTGELFF.

The genes are TRBV7-3 and TRBJ1-6; 7 bases line up with TRBD1. V was clipped by 2 bases and J by 8 bases; unmatched bases: 9. The CDR3 runs 16 residues. In germline, CDR1 is SGHTA, CDR2 FQGTGA. CDR3 nucleotides: TGTGCCAGCAGCTTAGGACCCAGGGGGGTCGATTCACCCCTCCACTTT. Translated, it gives CASSLGPRGVDSPLHF.

The rearrangement joins TRBV29-1 to TRBJ1-2; D is possibly TRBD1 (5 bases). The CDR3 extends over 14 amino acids. V was cut by 4 bases and J by 2 bases, with 14 bases left in between. Germline CDR1 and CDR2: SQVTM and ANQGSEA. CDR3 region: CSVVRAPGNYGYTF. DNA of the CDR3: TGCAGCGTTGTACGGGCCCCAGGGAACTATGGCTACACCTTC.

This chain uses TRBV5-4 with TRBJ2-2, with TRBD2 identical over 10 bases. With 0 bases clipped from V and 3 bases from J, the junction kept 2 bases outside the gene matches. In germline, CDR1 is SGHNT, CDR2 YYREEE (reference sequence). The CDR3 is 16 amino acids. CDR3 protein: CASSLASGGYTGELFF. The DNA of the CDR3 is TGTGCCAGCAGCTTGGCTAGCGGGGGTTACACCGGGGAGCTGTTTTTT.

This chain joins TRBV7-2 and TRBJ1-4; D is possibly TRBD1 (6 bases). Trimming took off 5 bases at V and 8 bases at J, with 18 bases between the two ends. This CDR3 has 15 residues. Germline values: CDR1 SGHTA, CDR2 FQGNSA. The CDR3 is CASSIIRDTQEKLFF. CDR3 DNA: TGTGCCAGCAGCATTATCCGGGACACCCAAGAAAAACTGTTTTTT. The variable domain in full, with the rest retrieved from reference TRBV7-2 and TRBJ1-4, is GAGVSQSPSNKVTEKGKDVELRCDPISGHTALYWYRQSLGQGLEFLIYFQGNSAPDKSGLPSDRFSAERTGGSVSTLTIQRTQQEDSAVYLCASSIIRDTQEKLFFGSGTQLSVL.

The gene calls are TRBV19 and TRBJ2-3, with TRBD2 matching 11 bases. Looked up from germline, CDR1 is LNHDA and CDR2 is SQIVND (reference sequence). The CDR3 spans 14 residues. Losses at the gene ends were 7 bases for V and 4 bases for J; bases not matched to a gene: 4. The CDR3 bases are TGTGCCAGTACCCTGACTAGCGGGGCAGATACGCAGTATTTT. It translates to CASTLTSGADTQYF.

This clone occurred a few times. The V gene is TRBV28, the J gene TRBJ1-1; 10 nucleotides agree with TRBD1. V lost 7 bases, J lost 3 bases, and 8 bases stayed unmatched. Germline assignment: CDR1 MDHEN and CDR2 SYDVKM. There are 15 residues in the CDR3. For the CDR3, the DNA is TGTGCCAGCACCCCCGGGACAGGGGCTTACACTGAAGCTTTCTTT. Encoded protein: CASTPGTGAYTEAFF.

V and J are TRBV29-1 and TRBJ2-7, with D unresolved. V was clipped by 4 bases and J by 5 bases, with 6 bases between them. The CDR3 totals 10 residues. Germline loops: CDR1 SQVTM, CDR2 ANQGSEA. CDR3 sequence (DNA): TGCAGCGTTGTTTTGGACGAGCAGTACTTC. It encodes CSVVLDEQYF.

This clone has only one observation. V usage is TRBV7-3 and J usage is TRBJ2-3, with TRBD2 matching 10 bases. Losses at the gene ends were 3 bases for V and 3 bases for J; bases not matched to a gene: 3. The germline gives CDR1 SGHTA, CDR2 FQGTGA. This CDR3 is built from 15 residues. The DNA of the CDR3 is TGTGCCAGCAGCTTGAGTAGCGGGGGGACAGATACGCAGTATTTT. As protein: CASSLSSGGTDTQYF.

V usage is TRBV5-1 and J usage is TRBJ1-2, with D uncertain. The CDR3 is made up of 14 amino acids. Germline CDR1 and CDR2: SGHRS and YFSETQ. V was shortened by 0 bases and J by 4 bases, with 10 bases between the two germline ends. The CDR3 bases are TGCGCCAGCAGCTTGGAGTTCAAGAGCTATGGCTACACCTTC. Its translation is CASSLEFKSYGYTF.

The CDR3 DNA is TGTGCCACCAGCATTACACAGGGAAACACTGAAGCTTTCTTT. It encodes CATSITQGNTEAFF. The chain employs TRBV15 and TRBJ1-1, with D maybe TRBD1 (6 bases). The CDR3 is 14 amino acids. From germline, CDR1 is LNHNV and CDR2 YYDKDF (reference sequence). The V end lost 4 bases, the J end lost 2 bases, and 11 bases lay between the germline ends.

V gene TRBV18 combines with J gene TRBJ2-1; 7 nucleotides match TRBD2. Trimming removed 3 bases from V and 5 bases from J; junction bases left unmatched: 4. Per the germline V gene, CDR1 is KGHSH and CDR2 is LQKENI. This CDR3 is built from 14 residues. CDR3: CASSPTSRNNEQFF. Written as DNA, the CDR3 is TGTGCCAGCTCACCGACTAGCCGAAACAATGAGCAGTTCTTC.

This clone was seen only once. This chain joins TRBV15 and TRBJ2-3, with D perhaps TRBD1 or TRBD2 (6 bases each). The ends were cut back, 6 bases at V and 3 bases at J, with 7 bases in the middle. The CDR3 contains 12 residues. Germline-derived CDR1 and CDR2 are LNHNV and YYDKDF (reference sequence). CDR3 coding DNA: TGTGCCACCAGAGGGGGGACAGATACGCAGTATTTT. It is translated as CATRGGTDTQYF.